The clone carrying this TCR beta chain was seen repeatedly, ten times or more. Its antigen is undetermined. The data stem from a study of T cells after yellow fever vaccination. From germline, CDR1 is ENHRY and CDR2 SYGVKD. J lost 8 bases, V lost 10 bases, and 9 bases had no gene match. This CDR3 is 13 amino acids long. Study results and caveats: Researchers cautioned that FACS-sorted repertoires could harbor abundant clonotypes contaminating from the bulk population.

5'RACE template switching generated TCR cDNA, adding a universal primer site and UMIs. TCRdb reprocessed the 5' RACE reads with MiXCR, giving one entry per CDR3 protein. Of about 210,000 distinct CDR3 sequences detected, 6.5% to 7.5% appear once; the ten largest clones hold 0.8% to 1.2%. The material was CD4+ T cells sorted from PBMCs, obtained on the day of the yellow fever booster vaccination. This TCR came from a man aged 25 to 40 who received the YFV17D yellow fever vaccine. This rearrangement joins TRBV10-3 to TRBJ1-4; 8 bases map to TRBD1. Here the CDR3 reads CATWTGKVEKLFF. CDR3 DNA sequence: TGTGCCACCTGGACAGGGAAGGTAGAAAAACTGTTTTTT.